These 17 T cell receptor beta chains were sequenced from one sample in a study of T cell clusters in autoimmune cytopenias. Some 39,000 genome equivalents of blood DNA were amplified for TRB. One tube held mixed TRB-A and TRB-B primer pools for touch-down PCR. After re-calling the multiplex PCR reads, TCRdb lists one entry per CDR3 protein, DNA absent. This sample contains about 8,100 distinct CDR3 sequences. Sequencing was performed on peripheral blood. These receptors all stem from a human donor with an autoimmune cytopenia or autoimmune hepatitis (not recorded which).

This CDR3 reads CASSRSGAYSNQPQHF. V is TRBV5-6 and J is TRBJ1-5. Germline V gene lookup returns CDR1 SGHDT and CDR2 YYEEEE. CDR3 length: 16 amino acids.

The J gene is TRBJ2-5, the V gene TRBV30; the D call from TCRdb, TRBD2, cannot be confirmed without DNA. The germline CDR1 and CDR2 sequences are GTSNPN and SVGIG (reference sequence). This CDR3 has 12 residues. Here the CDR3 reads CAWGTRQETQYF.

The rearrangement joins TRBV6-5 to TRBJ2-6; TCRdb gives TRBD1 as the D gene, but with no DNA this cannot be confirmed. This CDR3 contains 17 residues. Germline V gene data show CDR1 as MNHEY and CDR2 as SVGAGI. CDR3 loop: CASRNGDIISGANVLTF.

The chain carries TRBV6-2 or TRBV6-3 and TRBJ1-1; TCRdb's D call, TRBD1, is unchecked because there is no DNA. The CDR3 contains 14 residues. Germline lookup yields CDR1 MNHEY and CDR2 SVGEGT. The CDR3 is CASSYSGPGSEAFF.

This sequence joins TRBV5-6 and TRBJ2-1. Germline CDR1 and CDR2: SGHDT and YYEEEE. The CDR3 contains 15 residues. This CDR3 is CASSTLDRTNNEQFF.

The chain carries TRBV5-6 and TRBJ1-3. The CDR3 extends over 14 amino acids. The germline CDR1 and CDR2 sequences are SGHDT and YYEEEE. The chain's CDR3 is CASSMTGIANTIYF.

V is TRBV6-4 and J is TRBJ1-2. Germline V CDR1 and CDR2: MRHNA, SNTAGT. CDR3 length: 12 residues. This chain's CDR3 is CASSDTYYGYTF.

J is TRBJ1-1 and V is TRBV7-2. The germline V gene has CDR1 SGHTA and CDR2 FQGNSA. The CDR3 is 12 residues long. The CDR3 loop is CASSLRATEAFF.

The gene calls are TRBV6-5 and TRBJ1-4; as DNA is missing, the TRBD1 call by TCRdb cannot be tested. This CDR3 spans 20 amino acids. From germline, CDR1 is MNHEY and CDR2 SVGAGI. The CDR3 here is CASSYDPVPRETATNEKLFF.

The rearrangement joins TRBV7-2 to TRBJ2-7; the D call of TRBD2 rests on TCRdb alone, since no DNA is present to check it. The CDR3 spans 15 residues. CDR1 is SGHTA and CDR2 is FQGNSA in the germline V gene. This chain's CDR3 is CASSFGGGSSYEQYF.

Its frequency marks this clonotype as medium-sized. The chain carries TRBV18 and TRBJ2-3; TCRdb outputs TRBD2, but without DNA this stays unchecked. The germline CDR1 and CDR2 sequences are KGHSH and LQKENI. The CDR3 totals 15 residues. CDR3 in amino acids: CASSPPGGDTDTQYF.

By frequency, this clonotype registers medium-sized (0.01 to 0.1%). The chain links TRBV19 to TRBJ1-2; as DNA is missing, the TRBD1 call by TCRdb cannot be tested. CDR3 length: 15 residues. Germline CDR1 and CDR2: LNHDA and SQIVND (reference sequence). CDR3 sequence reads: CASSPDRLANYGYTF.

Considering frequency, this clonotype is medium-sized. The CDR3 reads CASGQGRNEKLFF. The V call is TRBV18, the J call TRBJ1-4; TCRdb's D call of TRBD1 is untestable without DNA. The CDR3 is made up of 13 amino acids. Germline V gene data show CDR1 as KGHSH and CDR2 as LQKENI.

The chain is built from TRBV12-3 or TRBV12-4 and TRBJ1-5; TCRdb returns TRBD1, unconfirmable since there is no DNA. The CDR3 contains 14 residues. The CDR3 loop reads CASTRGSSNQPQHF.

The CDR3 sequence: CASSFSGKAFF. V usage is TRBV12-3 or TRBV12-4 and J usage is TRBJ1-1. The CDR3 sequence is 11 residues long.

The chain joins TRBV5-6 to TRBJ1-2. This CDR3 spans 15 amino acids. Germline CDR1 reads SGHDT; CDR2 reads YYEEEE. CDR3 sequence: CASSFRRTAIHGYTF.

The chain links TRBV7-2 to TRBJ2-7. Looked up from germline, CDR1 is SGHTA and CDR2 is FQGNSA. The CDR3 spans 15 residues. The CDR3 sequence: CASSLLGGSSYEQYF. The full variable domain, rest sourced from reference TRBV7-2 and TRBJ2-7, is GAGVSQSPSNKVTEKGKDVELRCDPISGHTALYWYRQSLGQGLEFLIYFQGNSAPDKSGLPSDRFSAERTGGSVSTLTIQRTQQEDSAVYLCASSLLGGSSYEQYFGPGTRLTVT.